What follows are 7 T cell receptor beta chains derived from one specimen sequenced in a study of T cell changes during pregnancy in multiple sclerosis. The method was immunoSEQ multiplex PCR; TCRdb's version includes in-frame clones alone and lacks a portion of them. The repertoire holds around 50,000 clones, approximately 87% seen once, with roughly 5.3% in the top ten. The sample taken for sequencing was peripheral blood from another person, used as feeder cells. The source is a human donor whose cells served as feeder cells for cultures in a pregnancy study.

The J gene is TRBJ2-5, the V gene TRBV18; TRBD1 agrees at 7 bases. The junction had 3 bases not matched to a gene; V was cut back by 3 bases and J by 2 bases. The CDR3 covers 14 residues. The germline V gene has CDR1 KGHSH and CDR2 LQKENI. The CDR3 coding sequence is TGTGCCAGCTCACCGGACAGGCGTCAAGAGACCCAGTACTTC. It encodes CASSPDRRQETQYF.

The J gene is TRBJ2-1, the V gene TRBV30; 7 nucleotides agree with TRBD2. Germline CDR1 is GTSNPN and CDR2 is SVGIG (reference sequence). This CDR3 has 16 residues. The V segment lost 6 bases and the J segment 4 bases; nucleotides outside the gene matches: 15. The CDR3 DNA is TGTGCCTGCGCCGGACGGGGAGGGAGATTATACAATGAGCAGTTCTTC. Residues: CACAGRGGRLYNEQFF.

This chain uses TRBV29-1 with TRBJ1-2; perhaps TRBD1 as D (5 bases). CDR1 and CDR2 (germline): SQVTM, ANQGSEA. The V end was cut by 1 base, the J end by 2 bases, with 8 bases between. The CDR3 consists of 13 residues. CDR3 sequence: CSVEGGMNYGYTF. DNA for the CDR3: TGCAGCGTTGAAGGGGGCATGAACTATGGCTACACCTTC.

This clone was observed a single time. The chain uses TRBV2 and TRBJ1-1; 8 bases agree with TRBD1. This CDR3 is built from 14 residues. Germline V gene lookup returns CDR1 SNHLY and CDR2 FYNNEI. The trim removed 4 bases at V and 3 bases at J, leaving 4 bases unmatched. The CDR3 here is CASSGNRGDTEAFF. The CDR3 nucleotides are TGTGCCAGCAGTGGAAACAGGGGGGACACTGAAGCTTTCTTT.

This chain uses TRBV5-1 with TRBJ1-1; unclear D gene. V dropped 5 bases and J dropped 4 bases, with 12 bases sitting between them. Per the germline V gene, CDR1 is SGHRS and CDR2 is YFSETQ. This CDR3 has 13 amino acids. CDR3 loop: CASRNLGSTEAFF. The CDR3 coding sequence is TGCGCCAGCAGAAATTTGGGGAGCACTGAAGCTTTCTTT.

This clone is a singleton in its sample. DNA of the CDR3: TGTGCCAGCAGTGAAATACAGACCACTGAAGCTTTCTTT. Translating gives CASSEIQTTEAFF. The V and J genes are TRBV6-1 and TRBJ1-1; D gene uncertain. Germline CDR1 and CDR2: MNHNS and SASEGT. CDR3 length: 13 residues. V dropped 2 bases and J dropped 4 bases, with 8 bases sitting between them.

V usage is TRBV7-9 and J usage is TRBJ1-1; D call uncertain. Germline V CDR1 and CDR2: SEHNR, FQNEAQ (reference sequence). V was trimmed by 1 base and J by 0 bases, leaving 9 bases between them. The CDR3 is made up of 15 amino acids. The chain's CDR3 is CASSLETVMNTEAFF. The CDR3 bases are TGTGCCAGCAGCTTAGAAACTGTTATGAACACTGAAGCTTTCTTT.